This TCR beta chain was found in a study of blood T cell repertoires in COVID-19. Study context: Spain, Italy and the United States supplied samples that represented acute and convalescent COVID-19.

Method: immunoSEQ multiplex PCR; TCRdb's copy keeps in-frame clones and lacks some. The profile covers under 45,000 clones, with around 86% appearing a single time and about 0.4% taken by the ten largest. V was pared by 2 bases and J by 3 bases, with 15 bases between. Germline V gene lookup returns CDR1 SGHRS and CDR2 YFSETQ. The CDR3 contains 17 residues. Sequenced input: peripheral blood. This TCR was sampled from a human donor in a cohort sampled during active COVID-19. The V and J genes are TRBV5-1 and TRBJ1-6; D possibly corresponds to TRBD1 (6 bases). The DNA of the CDR3 is TGCGCCAGCAGCTTAATGGGGACAAATAACTATAATTCACCCCTCCACTTT. It codes for CASSLMGTNNYNSPLHF. Variable domain in full (rest from reference TRBV5-1 and TRBJ1-6): KAGVTQTPRYLIKTRGQQVTLSCSPISGHRSVSWYQQTPGQGLQFLFEYFSETQRNKGNFPGRFSGRQFSNSRSEMNVSTLELGDSALYLCASSLMGTNNYNSPLHFGNGTRLTVT.